The 5 T cell receptor beta chains listed next were all sequenced from one sample in a study of blood T cell repertoires in COVID-19. Assay: immunoSEQ multiplex PCR; the TCRdb copy retains only in-frame clones and omits some. The sample gives a few hundred thousand clones, less than 90% of which show up once; around 3% is in the top ten. The sequenced sample was PBMCs or T cells enriched from blood (not recorded which). These receptor sequences come from a woman in her forties or fifties who had recovered from COVID-19.

The chain uses TRBV7-2 and TRBJ1-5, with 8 bases identical to TRBD1. The V gene end was trimmed by 2 bases and the J gene end by 0 bases; junction bases not matched to a gene: 6. CDR1 is SGHTA and CDR2 is FQGNSA in the germline V gene. The CDR3 runs to 17 residues. The chain's CDR3 is CASSLTGGVYSNQPQHF. The CDR3 region has the DNA TGTGCCAGCAGCTTAACAGGGGGAGTATATAGCAATCAGCCCCAGCATTTT.

The rearrangement uses TRBV30 and TRBJ1-2; no reliable D call. Germline CDR1 reads GTSNPN; CDR2 reads SVGIG (reference sequence). The CDR3 loop spans 15 amino acids. The V and J ends lost 0 bases and 5 bases respectively, with 16 bases between them. Written as DNA, the CDR3 is TGTGCCTGGAGTGTTCACCCGGAGGTTATGTATGGCTACACCTTC. Amino acid sequence: CAWSVHPEVMYGYTF.

The chain links TRBV6-5 to TRBJ1-3; 7 positions match TRBD1. The germline gives CDR1 MNHEY, CDR2 SVGAGI. The J segment lost 2 bases and the V segment lost 6 bases, leaving 7 bases of the junction unmatched. The CDR3 has 15 amino acids. The CDR3 DNA sequence: TGTGCCAGCAGACCCCCCGGGACAGCTGGAAACACCATATATTTT. This gives the protein CASRPPGTAGNTIYF.

DNA of the CDR3: TGCGCCAGCAGCTTGGCAGGGGCAGGGGTGAATGGCTACACCTTC. Translated: CASSLAGAGVNGYTF. This rearrangement joins TRBV5-1 to TRBJ1-2; tentative D call: TRBD1 (6 bases). CDR3 length: 15 amino acids. The germline gives CDR1 SGHRS, CDR2 YFSETQ. Trimming stripped 0 bases from V and 6 bases from J, with 15 bases between.

This sequence joins TRBV9 and TRBJ2-3, with D tentatively TRBD2 (6 bases). V was cut by 0 bases and J by 3 bases, with 8 bases left in between. From germline, CDR1 is SGDLS and CDR2 YYNGEE. This CDR3 is 14 amino acids long. The CDR3 loop reads CASSVEEGTDTQYF. CDR3 coding DNA: TGTGCCAGCAGCGTAGAGGAGGGAACAGATACGCAGTATTTT.